Shown below are 9 T cell receptor beta chains from a single sample sequenced in a study of PD-L1 blockade in urothelial cancer. Here immunoSEQ multiplex PCR was the method, and the copy in TCRdb shows in-frame clones only, minus some. The repertoire holds more than 95,000 clones, roughly 82% seen once, with about 2.4% in the top ten. The time point here: peripheral blood 6 weeks after treatment start. The specimen was PBMCs, collected around atezolizumab (anti-PD-L1) treatment. The receptors were sampled from a man aged 50-59 years with urothelial cancer.

The chain uses TRBV25-1 and TRBJ2-1; D perhaps matches TRBD1 (6 bases). V was clipped by 6 bases and J by 10 bases, with 19 bases between them. Germline V CDR1 and CDR2: MGHDK, SYGVNS. CDR3 length: 14 amino acids. This chain's CDR3 is CASSIPGTQPEQFF. In nucleotides, the CDR3 is TGTGCCAGCAGCATCCCCGGGACACAACCCGAGCAGTTCTTC.

This rearrangement joins TRBV15 to TRBJ2-5; D unclear. CDR3 length: 14 amino acids. Trimming shortened V by 0 bases and J by 2 bases, and 7 bases separated the two germline ends. Germline V lookup: CDR1 LNHNV, CDR2 YYDKDF (reference sequence). The CDR3: CATSRDPRQETQYF. The DNA of the CDR3 is TGTGCCACCAGCAGAGATCCCCGGCAAGAGACCCAGTACTTC.

V usage is TRBV18 and J usage is TRBJ2-5, with a tentative D call TRBD2 (5 bases). Germline V gene data show CDR1 as KGHSH and CDR2 as LQKENI. The germline V and J ends were trimmed by 2 bases and 1 base, with 8 bases remaining between them. The CDR3 length is 14 residues. As DNA, the CDR3 is TGTGCCAGCTCACCAAGGCTAGCCCAAGAGACCCAGTACTTC. The encoded protein is CASSPRLAQETQYF.

This chain links TRBV19 with TRBJ1-1, with 9 bases that match TRBD1. This CDR3 contains 14 residues. Germline V gene lookup returns CDR1 LNHDA and CDR2 SQIVND (reference sequence). J gave up 1 base and V 5 bases, and 2 bases lay outside the gene matches. CDR3 region: CASSPGQGNTEAFF. The CDR3 bases are TGTGCCAGTAGTCCGGGACAGGGGAACACTGAAGCTTTCTTT.

The V gene is TRBV18, the J gene TRBJ1-4; D is unresolved. The CDR3 totals 14 residues. Trimming took off 0 bases at V and 8 bases at J, with 10 bases between the two ends. In germline, CDR1 is KGHSH, CDR2 LQKENI. The CDR3 DNA sequence: TGTGCCAGCTCACCACCGGCAGGTGGAGAAAAACTGTTTTTT. This encodes CASSPPAGGEKLFF.

This chain links TRBV7-9 with TRBJ2-2, with no clear D. This CDR3 region has 13 residues. Per the germline V gene, CDR1 is SEHNR and CDR2 is FQNEAQ (reference sequence). The ends were cut back, 1 base at V and 6 bases at J, with 6 bases in the middle. The chain's CDR3 is CASSLGQPGELFF. CDR3 sequence (DNA): TGTGCCAGCAGCTTAGGACAACCCGGGGAGCTGTTTTTT.

This clone has only one observation. The V gene is TRBV5-4, the J gene TRBJ2-3; no firm D call. CDR1 is SGHNT, CDR2 YYREEE, per germline (reference sequence). This CDR3 comprises 15 residues. Deletions cut 0 bases from V and 0 bases from J, with 8 bases between. CDR3 sequence: CASSLVGSSTDTQYF. Written as DNA, the CDR3 is TGTGCCAGCAGCTTGGTCGGGTCTAGCACAGATACGCAGTATTTT.

In this sample, this clone turned up a few times. The gene calls are TRBV19 and TRBJ2-4; perhaps TRBD1 as D (6 bases). This CDR3 region has 13 residues. Germline CDR1 is LNHDA and CDR2 is SQIVND (reference sequence). The V end lost 9 bases, the J end lost 3 bases, and 12 bases lay between the germline ends. The CDR3 spells CASRGRGKNIQYF. The CDR3 region has the DNA TGTGCCAGCAGGGGCCGGGGCAAAAACATTCAGTACTTC.

This chain joins TRBV11-2 and TRBJ2-1; 11 nucleotides line up with TRBD2. Germline assignment: CDR1 SGHAT and CDR2 FQNNGV. The J segment lost 4 bases and the V segment lost 8 bases, leaving 7 bases of the junction unmatched. The CDR3 consists of 15 residues. The CDR3 DNA follows: TGTGCCAGCGGAGGGGGACTAGCGGCTTACAATGAGCAGTTCTTC. Translating it yields CASGGGLAAYNEQFF.